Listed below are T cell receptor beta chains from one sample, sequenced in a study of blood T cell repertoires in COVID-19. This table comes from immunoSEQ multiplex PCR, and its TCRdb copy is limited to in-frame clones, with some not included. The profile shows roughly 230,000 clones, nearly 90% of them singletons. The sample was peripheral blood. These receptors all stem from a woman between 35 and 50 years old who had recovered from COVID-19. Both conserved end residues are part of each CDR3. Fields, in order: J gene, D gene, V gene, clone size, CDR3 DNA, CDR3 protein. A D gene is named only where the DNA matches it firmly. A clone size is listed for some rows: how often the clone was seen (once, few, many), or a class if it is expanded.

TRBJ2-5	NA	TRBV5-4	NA	TGTGCCAGCAGCTTCAGCCCTCAACCGGCGGGGACCCAGTACTTC	CASSFSPQPAGTQYF
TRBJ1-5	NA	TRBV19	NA	TGTGCCAGTAGTCCTTGGACATTCTCGGGCAATCAGCCCCAGCATTTT	CASSPWTFSGNQPQHF
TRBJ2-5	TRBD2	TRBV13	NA	TGTGCCAGCAGCTACTCCGGACTAGCGGGGCCCCAAGAGACCCAGTACTTC	CASSYSGLAGPQETQYF
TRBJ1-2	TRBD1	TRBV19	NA	TGTGCCAGTAGTGCACGTATGACAGGGACCTATGGCTACACCTTC	CASSARMTGTYGYTF
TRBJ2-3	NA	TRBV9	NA	TGTGCCAGCAGCGCGGGTTCGGACTCAGATACGCAGTATTTT	CASSAGSDSDTQYF
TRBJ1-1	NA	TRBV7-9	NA	TGTGCCAGCAGCTTGCTACAGGGTGGCACTGAAGCTTTCTTT	CASSLLQGGTEAFF
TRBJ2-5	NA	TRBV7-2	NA	TGTGCCAGCAGCTCCCCCGTTGCCCAGTACTTC	CASSSPVAQYF
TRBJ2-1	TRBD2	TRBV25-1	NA	TGTGCCAGCAGTGATTTATTAGCGGGGAGCTCCTACAATGAGCAGTTCTTC	CASSDLLAGSSYNEQFF
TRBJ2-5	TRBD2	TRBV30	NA	TGTGCCTGGAGTACCGGGACTATACAACAAGAGACCCAGTACTTC	CAWSTGTIQQETQYF
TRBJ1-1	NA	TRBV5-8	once	TGTGCCAGCAGCCCGGACAACTATGACACTGAAGCTTTCTTT	CASSPDNYDTEAFF
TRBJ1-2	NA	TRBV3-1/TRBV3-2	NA	TGTGCCAGCAGCCGGGGGGGCTATGGCTACACCTTC	CASSRGGYGYTF
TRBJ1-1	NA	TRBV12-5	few	TGTGCTAGTGGTTTGGTAGAGGCGCGAGCTTTCTTT	CASGLVEARAFF
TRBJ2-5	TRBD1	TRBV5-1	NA	TGCGCCAGCAGCTTGTCAGGGGGAAGCGGAGAGACCCAGTACTTC	CASSLSGGSGETQYF
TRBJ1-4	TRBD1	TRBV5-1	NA	TGCGCCAGCACCATCATAGACAGGGACGCAACTAATGAAAAACTGTTTTTT	CASTIIDRDATNEKLFF
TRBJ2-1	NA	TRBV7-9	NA	TGTGCCAGCAGCCTGACCCGGGGGCAGTTCTTC	CASSLTRGQFF
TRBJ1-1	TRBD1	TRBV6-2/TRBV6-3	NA	TGTGCCAGCAGTTCCCGACAGGGGGTTATGAACACTGAAGCTTTCTTT	CASSSRQGVMNTEAFF
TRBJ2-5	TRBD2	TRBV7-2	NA	TGTGCCAGCAGCTTAGGGACTAGCGGGTACCAAGAGACCCAGTACTTC	CASSLGTSGYQETQYF
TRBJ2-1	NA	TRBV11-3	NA	TGTGCCAGCAGCTTAGTCGGGACACCTCCCTACAATGAGCAGTTCTTC	CASSLVGTPPYNEQFF
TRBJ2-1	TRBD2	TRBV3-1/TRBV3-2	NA	TGTGCCAGCAGCCCCGTAGCGGGGGCTTACAATGAGCAGTTCTTC	CASSPVAGAYNEQFF
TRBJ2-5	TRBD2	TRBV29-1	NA	TGCAGCGTGTCTAGCGGGGCACAAGAGACCCAGTACTTC	CSVSSGAQETQYF
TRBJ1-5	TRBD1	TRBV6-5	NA	TGTGCCAGCAGTAAGCCGGGACAGGTCAATCAGCCCCAGCATTTT	CASSKPGQVNQPQHF
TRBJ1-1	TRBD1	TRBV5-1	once	TGCGCCAGCACGGACAGGGAAGGGACTGAAGCTTTCTTT	CASTDREGTEAFF
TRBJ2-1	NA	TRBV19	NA	TGTGCCAGTAGTATCGGTGTGAATGAGCAGTTCTTC	CASSIGVNEQFF
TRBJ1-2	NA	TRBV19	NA	TGTGCCAGTAGTATGGACAGCAAAAGCCCCCTCTATGGCTACACCTTC	CASSMDSKSPLYGYTF
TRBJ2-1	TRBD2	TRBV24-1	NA	TGTGCCACCAGTGATTCACCGGGGCGCCGGGGGGAGAATGAGCAGTTCTTC	CATSDSPGRRGENEQFF
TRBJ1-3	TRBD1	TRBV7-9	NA	TGTGCCAGCAGCCCTAGAGGGTCCGGACAGGGACTCTCTGGAAACACCATATATTTT	CASSPRGSGQGLSGNTIYF
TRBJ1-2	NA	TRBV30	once	TGTGCCTGGAGTGTACTTCAGGGAAAAATGGGTGGCTACACCTTC	CAWSVLQGKMGGYTF
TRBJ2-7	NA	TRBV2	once	TGTGCCAGCAGTAGTAGCTCCTACGAGCAGTACTTC	CASSSSSYEQYF
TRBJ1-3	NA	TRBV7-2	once	TGTGCCAGCAGCTTAATGGCATACTCTGGAAACACCATATATTTT	CASSLMAYSGNTIYF
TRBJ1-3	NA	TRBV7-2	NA	TGTGCCAGCAGCCCGACTGGGAGCTCTGGAAACACCATATATTTT	CASSPTGSSGNTIYF
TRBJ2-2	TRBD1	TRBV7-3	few	TGTGCCAGCAGTCTCAGGGGGACCGGGGAGCTGTTTTTT	CASSLRGTGELFF
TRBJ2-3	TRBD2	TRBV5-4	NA	TGTGCCAGCAGCTTGAAGCGGGAGGGGACAGATACGCAGTATTTT	CASSLKREGTDTQYF
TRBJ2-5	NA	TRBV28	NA	TGTGCCAGCAGTACCTTTAGGCGGGGTGAGACCCAGTACTTC	CASSTFRRGETQYF
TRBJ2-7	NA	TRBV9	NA	TGTGCCAGCAGCGTGGAGGGGCGGGGCGAGCAGTACTTC	CASSVEGRGEQYF
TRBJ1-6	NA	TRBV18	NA	TGTGCCAGCTCTCTAAATCCCTGGGCCGGTAATTCACCCCTCCACTTT	CASSLNPWAGNSPLHF
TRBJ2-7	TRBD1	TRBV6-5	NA	TGTGCCAGCAGGGACAGGGCCTACGAGCAGTACTTC	CASRDRAYEQYF
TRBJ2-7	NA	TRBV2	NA	TGTGCCAGCAGCGCTCCGAGGGTTACCGAGCAGTACTTC	CASSAPRVTEQYF
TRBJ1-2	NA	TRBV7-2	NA	TGTGCCAGCAGCCCCAGGGGAACGGGCTATGGCTACACCTTC	CASSPRGTGYGYTF
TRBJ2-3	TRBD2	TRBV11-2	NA	TGTGCCAGCAGCTCCAAGACTAGCGGGAGGGGGGATACGCAGTATTTT	CASSSKTSGRGDTQYF
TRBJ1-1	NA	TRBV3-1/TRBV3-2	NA	TGTGCCAGCAGCCGGACGGACAGTTTTTTCGCTGAAGCTTTCTTT	CASSRTDSFFAEAFF
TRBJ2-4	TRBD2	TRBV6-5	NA	TGTGCCAGCAGCCCCAGCGGGAACCCCAAAAACATTCAGTACTTC	CASSPSGNPKNIQYF
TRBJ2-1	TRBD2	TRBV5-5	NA	TGTGCCAGCAGCTTTGGGCTAGCGGGAGTGATGGATGAGCAGTTCTTC	CASSFGLAGVMDEQFF
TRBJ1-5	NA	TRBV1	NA	TGCACCAGCAGTCGTCCCGGGACAGGGGGCAATCAGCCCCAGCATTTT	CTSSRPGTGGNQPQHF